A selection of T cell receptor beta chains follows, all from one sample in a study of regulatory T cells in long-lasting Graves disease. MiXCR, applied by TCRdb to the multiplex PCR reads, yields one record per CDR3 protein. There are almost 450,000 distinct CDR3 sequences in the sample; around 17% occur only once, and roughly a tenth lies in the top ten. The same data also went into a second study, on T cells in Graves' hyperthyroidism and ophthalmopathy.

The specimen was peripheral blood mononuclear cells (PBMCs), collected at new diagnosis, from a patient treated with antithyroid drugs. Every receptor here comes from a woman aged 30 to 39 with Graves disease. Each CDR3 is given with its conserved first and last residue.

TRBJ1-1 | TRBV12-3/TRBV12-4 | 14 | CASSLDYVNTEAFF
TRBJ1-5 | TRBV28 | 16 | CASSLTGRWGNQPQHF
TRBJ1-3 | TRBV5-4 | 18 | CASSTFGTGLVSGNTIYF
TRBJ1-4 | TRBV24-1 | 12 | CATSDQDEKLFF
TRBJ2-3 | TRBV27 | 17 | CASSGLAGWLSTDTQYF
TRBJ2-5 | TRBV7-9 | 14 | CATSTSGLQETQYF
TRBJ2-1 | TRBV20-1 | 14 | CSATSRDRGGEQFF
TRBJ2-1 | TRBV6-2/TRBV6-3 | 17 | CASTVTVTRSSIDEQFF
TRBJ2-7 | TRBV7-8 | 14 | CASSLESNSPEQYF
TRBJ2-7 | TRBV6-2/TRBV6-3 | 17 | CASSYKRGDLAKYEQYF
TRBJ2-1 | TRBV3-1 | 15 | CASSPGTGELNEQFF
TRBJ2-7 | TRBV3-1 | 15 | CASSHEGRQRREQYF
TRBJ1-1 | TRBV5-4 | 15 | CASSLGSTGPTEAFF
TRBJ2-4 | TRBV30 | 13 | CAWSDGTGNIQYF
TRBJ2-5 | TRBV12-3/TRBV12-4 | 15 | CASSPRAGFQETQYF
TRBJ1-1 | TRBV6-1 | 14 | CASQGTEVNTEAFF
TRBJ1-2 | TRBV27 | 14 | CASSLEWVIYGYTF
TRBJ1-1 | TRBV12-3/TRBV12-4 | 13 | CASSPARRTEAFF
TRBJ2-1 | TRBV24-1 | 15 | CATSVAGGPWNEQFF
TRBJ1-1 | TRBV12-3/TRBV12-4 | 16 | CASSLGVGPVVSEAFF
TRBJ2-2 | TRBV10-3 | 18 | CAIGGGSSGSSNTGELFF
TRBJ1-2 | TRBV3-1 | 14 | CASSQEYGWDGYTF
TRBJ2-3 | TRBV30 | 16 | CAWSVWDSGRADTQYF
TRBJ2-3 | TRBV7-2 | 14 | CASSLAHNTDTQYF
TRBJ2-1 | TRBV29-1 | 15 | CSVPVTSGVYNEQFF
TRBJ2-6 | TRBV6-5 | 17 | CASSLLGGDSGANVLTF
TRBJ1-5 | TRBV6-1 | 17 | CASSEGWTGFGNQPQHF
TRBJ1-5 | TRBV7-9 | 15 | CASSSAGTANQPQHF
TRBJ1-2 | TRBV28 | 17 | CASSSGTGARWNYGYTF
TRBJ1-5 | TRBV12-3/TRBV12-4 | 16 | CASSLGAEKSNQPQHF
TRBJ1-1 | TRBV4-1 | 16 | CASSRGTGLIGTEAFF
TRBJ2-7 | TRBV7-3 | 17 | CASSQVPSWAESLKQYF
TRBJ2-2 | TRBV3-1 | 15 | CASSFGGPNTGELFF
TRBJ2-7 | TRBV10-3 | 16 | CAISESSGTGSYEQYF
TRBJ2-3 | TRBV2 | 18 | CASSEVTAILAHTDTQYF
TRBJ1-1 | TRBV13 | 14 | CASSLAQGAGEAFF
TRBJ1-3 | TRBV18 | 15 | CASSPLSGPGNTIYF
TRBJ2-3 | TRBV18 | 16 | CASSQSAGEAGDTQYF